This T cell receptor beta chain was documented in a study of CD8+CD57+ T cells in acquired aplastic anemia. Overall study findings and caveats: Patients and controls turned out to have twenty-nine CD8+ CDR3 sequences in common.

CDR1 and CDR2 from the germline V gene are DFQATT and SNEGSKA (reference sequence). The CDR3 is 15 residues long. The V end lost 3 bases, the J end lost 5 bases, and 14 bases lay between the germline ends. This clonotype occurred a few times. Its specificity is unknown. Investigators profiled TCR beta VDJ and CDR3 from genomic DNA template. MiXCR, run by TCRdb on the reads, gives a single entry per CDR3 protein. Of 150,000 or so distinct CDR3 sequences listed, about 48% are singletons. CD8+CD57+ cell expansion, shown by flow cytometry, had occurred in the patients selected for sequencing. The diagnosis in all patients was severe acquired aplastic anemia. Blood came from patients not yet given any therapy.

The sample was sorted CD4+, CD8+, or CD8+CD57+ T cells (not recorded which) from PBMCs. The clonotype was recovered from a human donor with aplastic anemia. The rearrangement uses TRBV20-1 and TRBJ1-6, with TRBD1 as a possible D gene (5 bases). CDR3 region: CSASLGAPDNSPLHF. As DNA, the CDR3 is TGCAGTGCTAGCCTTGGGGCGCCCGATAATTCACCCCTCCACTTT.